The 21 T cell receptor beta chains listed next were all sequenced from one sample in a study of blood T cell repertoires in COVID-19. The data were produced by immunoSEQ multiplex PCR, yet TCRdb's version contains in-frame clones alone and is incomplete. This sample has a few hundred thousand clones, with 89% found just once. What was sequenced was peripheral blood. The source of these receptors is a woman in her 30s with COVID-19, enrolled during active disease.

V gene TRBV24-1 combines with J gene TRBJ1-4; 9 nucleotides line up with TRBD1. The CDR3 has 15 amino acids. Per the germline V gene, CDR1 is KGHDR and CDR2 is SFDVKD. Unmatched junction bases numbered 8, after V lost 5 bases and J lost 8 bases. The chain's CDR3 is CATSASDRGREKLFF. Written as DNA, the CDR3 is TGTGCCACCAGTGCCTCGGACAGGGGTAGGGAAAAACTGTTTTTT.

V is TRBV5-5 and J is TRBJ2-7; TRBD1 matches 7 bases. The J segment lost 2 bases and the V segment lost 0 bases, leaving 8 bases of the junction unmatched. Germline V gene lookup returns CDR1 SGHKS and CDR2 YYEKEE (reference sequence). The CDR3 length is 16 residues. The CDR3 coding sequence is TGTGCCAGCAGCTTGGAAGGGGGCAGGAGCGCCTACGAGCAGTACGTC. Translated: CASSLEGGRSAYEQYV.

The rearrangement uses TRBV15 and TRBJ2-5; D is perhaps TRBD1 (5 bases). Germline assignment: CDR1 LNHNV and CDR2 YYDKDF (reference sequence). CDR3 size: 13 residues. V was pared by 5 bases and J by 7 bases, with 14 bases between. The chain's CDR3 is CATSVRALVTQYF. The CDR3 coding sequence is TGTGCCACCAGCGTCAGGGCTTTGGTGACCCAGTACTTC.

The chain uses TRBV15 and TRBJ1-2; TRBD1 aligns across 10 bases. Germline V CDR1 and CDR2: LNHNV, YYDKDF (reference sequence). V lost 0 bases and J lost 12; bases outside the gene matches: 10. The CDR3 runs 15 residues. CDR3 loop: CATSREGQGLQWHTF. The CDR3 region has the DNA TGTGCCACCAGCAGAGAGGGACAGGGGCTCCAGTGGCACACCTTC.

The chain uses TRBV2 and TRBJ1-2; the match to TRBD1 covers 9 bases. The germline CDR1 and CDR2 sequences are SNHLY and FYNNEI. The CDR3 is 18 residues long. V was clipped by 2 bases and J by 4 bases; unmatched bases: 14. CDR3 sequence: CASSEWGSRDRASYGYTF. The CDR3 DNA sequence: TGTGCCAGCAGTGAATGGGGGTCCCGGGACAGGGCCTCCTATGGCTACACCTTC. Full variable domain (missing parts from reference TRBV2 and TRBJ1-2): EPEVTQTPSHQVTQMGQEVILRCVPISNHLYFYWYRQILGQKVEFLVSFYNNEISEKSEIFDDQFSVERPDGSNFTLKIRSTKLEDSAMYFCASSEWGSRDRASYGYTFGSGTRLTVV.

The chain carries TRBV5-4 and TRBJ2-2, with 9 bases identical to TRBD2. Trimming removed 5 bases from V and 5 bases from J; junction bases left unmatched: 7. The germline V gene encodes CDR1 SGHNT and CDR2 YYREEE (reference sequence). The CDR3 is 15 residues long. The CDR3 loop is CASRPGLAETGELFF. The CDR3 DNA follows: TGTGCCAGCAGACCGGGACTAGCCGAAACCGGGGAGCTGTTTTTT.

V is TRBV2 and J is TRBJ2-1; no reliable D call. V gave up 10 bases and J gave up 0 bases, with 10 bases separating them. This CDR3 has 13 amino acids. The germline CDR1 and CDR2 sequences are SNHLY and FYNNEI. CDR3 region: CATVAPSYNEQFF. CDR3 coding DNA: TGTGCCACCGTAGCCCCCTCCTACAATGAGCAGTTCTTC.

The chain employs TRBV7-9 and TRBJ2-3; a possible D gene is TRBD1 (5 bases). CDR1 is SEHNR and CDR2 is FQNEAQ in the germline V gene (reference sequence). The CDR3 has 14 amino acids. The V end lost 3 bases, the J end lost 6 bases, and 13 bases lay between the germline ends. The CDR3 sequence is CASSLHFGHDTQYF. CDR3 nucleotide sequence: TGTGCCAGCAGCTTGCATTTTGGACATGATACGCAGTATTTT.

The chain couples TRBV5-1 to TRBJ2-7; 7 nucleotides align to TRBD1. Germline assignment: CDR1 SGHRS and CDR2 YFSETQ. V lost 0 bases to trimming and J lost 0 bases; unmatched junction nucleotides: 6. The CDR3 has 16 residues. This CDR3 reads CASSLAPDRASYEQYF. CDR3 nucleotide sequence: TGCGCCAGCAGCTTGGCCCCCGACAGGGCCTCCTACGAGCAGTACTTC.

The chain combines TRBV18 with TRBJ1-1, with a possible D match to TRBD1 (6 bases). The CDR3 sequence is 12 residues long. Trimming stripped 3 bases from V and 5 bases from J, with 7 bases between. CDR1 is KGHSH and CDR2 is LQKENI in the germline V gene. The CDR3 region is CASSPTGTEAFF. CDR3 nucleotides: TGTGCCAGCTCACCTACAGGGACTGAAGCTTTCTTT.

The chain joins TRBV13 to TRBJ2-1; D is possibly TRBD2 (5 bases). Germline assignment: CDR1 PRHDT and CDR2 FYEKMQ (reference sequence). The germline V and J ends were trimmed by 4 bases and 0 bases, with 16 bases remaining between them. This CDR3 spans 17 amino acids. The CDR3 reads CASSWSGRVGSYNEQFF. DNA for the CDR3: TGTGCCAGCAGCTGGAGTGGGCGGGTCGGCTCCTACAATGAGCAGTTCTTC. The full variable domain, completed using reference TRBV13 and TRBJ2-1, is AAGVIQSPRHLIKEKRETATLKCYPIPRHDTVYWYQQGPGQDPQFLISFYEKMQSDKGSIPDRFSAQQFSDYHSELNMSSLELGDSALYFCASSWSGRVGSYNEQFFGPGTRLTVL.

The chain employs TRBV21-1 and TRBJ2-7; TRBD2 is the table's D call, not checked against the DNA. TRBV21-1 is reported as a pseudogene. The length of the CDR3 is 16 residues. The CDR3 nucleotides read TGTGCCAGCAGCACCTTGACTAGCGGGAGTACCTACGAGCAGTACGTC. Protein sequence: CASSTLTSGSTYEQYV.

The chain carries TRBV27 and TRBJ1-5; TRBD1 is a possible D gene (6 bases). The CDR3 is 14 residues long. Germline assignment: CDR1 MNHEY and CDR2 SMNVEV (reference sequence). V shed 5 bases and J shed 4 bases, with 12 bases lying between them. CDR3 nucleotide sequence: TGTGCCAGCAGTATCACAGGGTGGAATCAGCCCCAGCATTTT. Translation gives CASSITGWNQPQHF.

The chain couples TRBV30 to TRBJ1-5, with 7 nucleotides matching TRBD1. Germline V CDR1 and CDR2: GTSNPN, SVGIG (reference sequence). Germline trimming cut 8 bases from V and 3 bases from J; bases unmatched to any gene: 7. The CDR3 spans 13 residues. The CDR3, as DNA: TGTGCCATAGGGGGACAGCCCAATCAGCCCCAGCATTTT. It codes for CAIGGQPNQPQHF.

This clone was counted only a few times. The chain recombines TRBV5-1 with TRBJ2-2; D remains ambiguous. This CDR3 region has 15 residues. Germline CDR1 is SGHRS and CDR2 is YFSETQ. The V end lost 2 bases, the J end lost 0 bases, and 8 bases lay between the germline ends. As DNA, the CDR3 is TGCGCCAGCAGCTTAAACAACGCGAACACCGGGGAGCTGTTTTTT. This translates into CASSLNNANTGELFF.

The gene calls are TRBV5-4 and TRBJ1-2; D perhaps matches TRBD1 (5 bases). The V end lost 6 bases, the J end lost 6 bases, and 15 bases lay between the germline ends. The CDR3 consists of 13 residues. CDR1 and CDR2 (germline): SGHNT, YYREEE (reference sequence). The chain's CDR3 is CASTHKSGDGYTF. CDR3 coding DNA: TGTGCCAGCACCCATAAGTCGGGGGATGGCTACACCTTC.

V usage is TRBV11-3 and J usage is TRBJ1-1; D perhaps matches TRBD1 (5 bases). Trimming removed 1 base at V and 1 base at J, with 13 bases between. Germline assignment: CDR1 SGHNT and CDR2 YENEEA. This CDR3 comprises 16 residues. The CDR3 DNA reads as TGTGCCAGCAGCTTAGGAGCAGGGTCCCAGAACACTGAAGCTTTCTTT. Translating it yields CASSLGAGSQNTEAFF.

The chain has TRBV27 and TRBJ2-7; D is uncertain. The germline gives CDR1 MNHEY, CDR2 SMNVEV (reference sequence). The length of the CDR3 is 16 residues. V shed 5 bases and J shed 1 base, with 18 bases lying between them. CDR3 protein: CASSPLQLPRSYEQYF. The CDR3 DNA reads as TGTGCCAGCAGTCCACTTCAGTTGCCGAGGTCCTACGAGCAGTACTTC.

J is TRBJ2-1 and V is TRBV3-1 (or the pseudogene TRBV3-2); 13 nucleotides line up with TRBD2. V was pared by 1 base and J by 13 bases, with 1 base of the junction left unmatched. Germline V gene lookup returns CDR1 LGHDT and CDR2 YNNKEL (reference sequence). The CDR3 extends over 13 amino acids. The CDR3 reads CASSQGGLAGQFF. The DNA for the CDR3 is TGTGCCAGCAGCCAAGGGGGACTAGCGGGACAGTTCTTC.

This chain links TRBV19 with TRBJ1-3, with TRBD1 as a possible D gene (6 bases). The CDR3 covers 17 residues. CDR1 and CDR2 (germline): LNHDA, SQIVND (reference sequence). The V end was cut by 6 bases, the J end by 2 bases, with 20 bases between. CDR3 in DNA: TGTGCCAGTAGCCGTCAACAGGGCGCACTGCCTGGAAACACCATATATTTT. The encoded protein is CASSRQQGALPGNTIYF.

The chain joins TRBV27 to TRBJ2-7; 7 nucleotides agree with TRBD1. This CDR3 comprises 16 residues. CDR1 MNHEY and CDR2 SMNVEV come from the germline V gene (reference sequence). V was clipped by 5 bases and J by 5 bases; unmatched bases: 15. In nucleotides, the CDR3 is TGTGCCAGCAGTCCCACCTACGGGACAGAGGCCCACGAGCAGTACTTC. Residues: CASSPTYGTEAHEQYF.